The entry below describes one TCR beta chain. Its antigen is not identified. TCRdb re-called the RT-PCR reads through MiXCR, storing one row per CDR3 protein. The table shows a few hundred thousand distinct CDR3 sequences, with approximately 20% occurring only once. The sample comes from a study of response to subunit inactivated influenza vaccine. General study points: It was the authors' suggestion that each seasonal influenza vaccination recruits few new T cells.

Per germline, CDR1 SEHNR and CDR2 FQNEAQ (reference sequence). The CDR3 sequence is 14 residues long. V lost 1 base, J lost 3 bases, and 10 bases lay in between. The genes are TRBV7-9 and TRBJ2-7, with D maybe TRBD1 (6 bases). The specimen comprised PBMCs from blood, sampled about 20 months after vaccination. The clonotype comes from a man between 50 and 69 years old who received an inactivated influenza vaccine. CDR3 amino acids: CASSLDRESYEQYF. The CDR3 bases are TGTGCCAGCAGCTTAGACAGGGAGAGCTACGAGCAGTACTTC.